Listed here are 8 T cell receptor beta chains from one sample, sequenced in a study of breast tumors, draining lymph nodes, adjacent tissues. TCRdb re-analysed the multiplex PCR reads in MiXCR, keeping a single row per CDR3 protein. The table records under 250,000 distinct CDR3 sequences, about 32% of them present only once. The lymph nodes were axillary draining lymph nodes from breast cancer patients. Input material: axillary lymph node tissue. The source of these receptors is a female donor with breast cancer. Some clones in this sample may be carry-over from other donors' samples.

With respect to this clonotype: This may come from a read error, since a much larger clone is one base off. The rearrangement links TRBV3-1 to TRBJ2-2; perhaps TRBD1 as D (6 bases). CDR1 is LGHDT and CDR2 is YNNKEL in the germline V gene (reference sequence). The CDR3 length is 12 residues. The V and J ends lost 5 bases and 13 bases respectively, with 14 bases between them. The CDR3 loop reads CASSTRARGLFF. The CDR3 DNA reads as TGTGCCAGCAGCACCCGGGCCAGGGGGCTGTTTTTT.

This clonotype was observed at least ten times. CDR3 protein: CASTSLDRQIQETQYF. For the CDR3, the DNA is TGTGCCAGTACTTCCTTGGACAGACAAATTCAAGAGACCCAGTACTTC. This rearrangement joins TRBV11-2 to TRBJ2-5; D might be TRBD1 (6 bases). The CDR3 has 16 residues. Trimming stripped 9 bases from V and 2 bases from J, with 22 bases between. The V gene's germline CDR1 is SGHAT and CDR2 FQNNGV. The whole variable domain, filled in from reference TRBV11-2 and TRBJ2-5, reads EAGVAQSPRYKIIEKRQSVAFWCNPISGHATLYWYQQILGQGPKLLIQFQNNGVVDDSQLPKDRFSAERLKGVDSTLKIQPAKLEDSAVYLCASTSLDRQIQETQYFGPGTRLLVL.

The CDR3 nucleotides read TGTGCCAGCAGCCCCCAGCGATCAGGAGGCGAGACCCAGTACTTC. This encodes CASSPQRSGGETQYF. The chain joins TRBV7-9 to TRBJ2-5; TRBD2 might be the D (5 bases). CDR1 and CDR2 from the germline V gene are SEHNR and FQNEAQ (reference sequence). There are 15 residues in the CDR3. V lost 5 bases and J lost 5, with 18 bases in between.

This clonotype is a singleton in its sample. The V call is TRBV11-2, the J call TRBJ2-3; D might be TRBD2 (7 bases). The CDR3 loop spans 13 amino acids. Germline-derived CDR1 and CDR2 are SGHAT and FQNNGV. The ends were cut back, 8 bases at V and 3 bases at J, with 12 bases in the middle. CDR3 in DNA: TGTGCCAGCTCCGGGGGGCAAACAGATACGCAGTATTTT. It encodes CASSGGQTDTQYF.

The V call is TRBV24-1, the J call TRBJ2-3, with TRBD2 matching over 9 bases. CDR1 and CDR2 (germline): KGHDR, SFDVKD. The J segment lost 10 bases and the V segment lost 4 bases, leaving 14 bases of the junction unmatched. This CDR3 region has 16 residues. CDR3 region: CATSDQGLAVTDAQYF. The CDR3, as DNA: TGTGCCACCAGTGACCAGGGACTAGCAGTCACTGATGCGCAGTATTTT.

This clonotype was seen a handful of times. Here the CDR3 DNA reads TGCAGTGCTGGGACGGGACGCCAAAGTCCCCTCCACTTT. Translation: CSAGTGRQSPLHF. The gene calls are TRBV20-1 and TRBJ1-6, with D tentatively TRBD1 (5 bases). Germline V gene data show CDR1 as DFQATT and CDR2 as SNEGSKA (reference sequence). The CDR3 length is 13 residues. V lost 5 bases and J lost 13, with 18 bases in between.

This clonotype occurred many times. The chain is built from TRBV7-9 and TRBJ2-7, with 8 bases fitting TRBD2. Germline CDR1 SEHNR, CDR2 FQNEAQ (reference sequence). The CDR3 is 13 residues long. Trimming took 8 bases from V and 4 from J; bases not matched to a gene: 7. CDR3 nucleotides: TGTGCCAGCGGGTCGGGGGGGCCATACGAGCAGTACTTC. It encodes CASGSGGPYEQYF.

There are many counts of this clonotype. V usage is TRBV27 and J usage is TRBJ2-7; 9 bases align to TRBD1. The CDR3 contains 14 residues. Germline lookup yields CDR1 MNHEY and CDR2 SMNVEV (reference sequence). Trimming at V came to 10 bases and at J to 2 bases, leaving 9 bases not matched to a gene. The CDR3 nucleotides read TGTGCCAACAAACAGGGGGCTCCTACCTACGAGCAGTACTTC. It codes for CANKQGAPTYEQYF.